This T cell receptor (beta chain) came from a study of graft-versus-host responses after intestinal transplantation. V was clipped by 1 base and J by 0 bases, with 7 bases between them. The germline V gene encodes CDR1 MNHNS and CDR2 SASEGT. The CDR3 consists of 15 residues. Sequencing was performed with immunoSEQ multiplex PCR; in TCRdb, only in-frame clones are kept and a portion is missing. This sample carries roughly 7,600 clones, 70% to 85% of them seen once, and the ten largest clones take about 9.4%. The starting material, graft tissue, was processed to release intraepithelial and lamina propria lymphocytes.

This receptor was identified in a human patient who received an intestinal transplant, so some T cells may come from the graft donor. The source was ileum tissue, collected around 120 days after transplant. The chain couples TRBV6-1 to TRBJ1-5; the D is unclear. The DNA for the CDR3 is TGTGCCAGCAGTGAAGGCAGCTATAGCAATCAGCCCCAGCATTTT. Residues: CASSEGSYSNQPQHF.